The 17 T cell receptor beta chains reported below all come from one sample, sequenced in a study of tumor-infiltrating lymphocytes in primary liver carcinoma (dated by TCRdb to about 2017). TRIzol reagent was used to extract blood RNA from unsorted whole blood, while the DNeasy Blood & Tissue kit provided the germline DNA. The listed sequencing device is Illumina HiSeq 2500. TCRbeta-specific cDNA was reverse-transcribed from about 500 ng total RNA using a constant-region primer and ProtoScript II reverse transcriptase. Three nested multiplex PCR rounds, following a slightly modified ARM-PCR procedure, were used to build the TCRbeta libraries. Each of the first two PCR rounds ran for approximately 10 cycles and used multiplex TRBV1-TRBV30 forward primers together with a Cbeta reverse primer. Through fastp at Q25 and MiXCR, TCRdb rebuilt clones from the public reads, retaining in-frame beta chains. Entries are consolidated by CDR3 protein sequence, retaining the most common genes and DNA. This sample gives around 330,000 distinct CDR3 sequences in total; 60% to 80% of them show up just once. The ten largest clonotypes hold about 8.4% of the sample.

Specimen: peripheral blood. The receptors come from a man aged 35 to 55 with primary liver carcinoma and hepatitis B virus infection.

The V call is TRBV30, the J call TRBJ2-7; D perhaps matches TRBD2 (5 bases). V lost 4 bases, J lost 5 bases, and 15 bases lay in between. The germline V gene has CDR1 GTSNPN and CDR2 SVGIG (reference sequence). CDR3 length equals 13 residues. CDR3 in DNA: TGTGCCTGGACGGACTCGGGTTTAGACGAGCAGTACTTC. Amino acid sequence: CAWTDSGLDEQYF.

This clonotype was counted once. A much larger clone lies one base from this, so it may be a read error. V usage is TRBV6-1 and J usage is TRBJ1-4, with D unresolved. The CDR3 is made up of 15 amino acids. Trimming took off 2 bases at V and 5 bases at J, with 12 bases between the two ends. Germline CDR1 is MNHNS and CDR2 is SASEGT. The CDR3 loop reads CASSETLRLNEKLFF. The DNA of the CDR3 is TGTGCCAGCAGTGAAACCCTTAGACTAAATGAAAAACTGTTTTTT.

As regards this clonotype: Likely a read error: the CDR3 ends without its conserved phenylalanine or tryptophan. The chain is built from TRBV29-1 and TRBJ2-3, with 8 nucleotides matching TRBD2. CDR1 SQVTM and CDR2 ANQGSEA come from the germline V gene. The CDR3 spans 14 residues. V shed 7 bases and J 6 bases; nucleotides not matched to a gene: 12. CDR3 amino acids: CSAWTSPSGDTQYL. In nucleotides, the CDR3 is TGCAGCGCCTGGACTAGCCCGTCGGGGGATACGCAGTATTTG.

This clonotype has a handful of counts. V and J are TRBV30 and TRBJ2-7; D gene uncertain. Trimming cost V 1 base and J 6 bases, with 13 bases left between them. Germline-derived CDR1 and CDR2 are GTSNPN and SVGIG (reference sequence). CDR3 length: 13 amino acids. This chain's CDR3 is CAWSGTVRSEQYF. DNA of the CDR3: TGTGCCTGGAGTGGGACGGTCCGGAGCGAGCAGTACTTC. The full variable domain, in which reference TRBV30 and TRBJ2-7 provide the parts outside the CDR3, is SQTIHQWPATLVQPVGSPLSLECTVEGTSNPNLYWYRQAAGRGLQLLFYSVGIGQISSEVPQNLSASRPQDRQFILSSKKLLLSDSGFYLCAWSGTVRSEQYFGPGTRLTVT.

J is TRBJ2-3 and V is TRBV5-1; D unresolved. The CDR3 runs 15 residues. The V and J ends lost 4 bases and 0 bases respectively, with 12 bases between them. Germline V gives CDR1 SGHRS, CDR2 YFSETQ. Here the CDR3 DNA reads TGCGCCAGCAGCGAGTACATCTCTAGCACAGATACGCAGTATTTT. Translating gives CASSEYISSTDTQYF.

Here the CDR3 reads CASSLVLAGVNTQYF. The CDR3 nucleotides are TGTGCCAGCAGCTTGGTACTAGCGGGAGTAAATACGCAGTATTTT. The rearrangement links TRBV7-8 to TRBJ2-3; 11 bases line up with TRBD2. Germline CDR1 SGHVS, CDR2 FQNEAQ. The CDR3 has 15 residues. With V trimmed by 3 bases and J by 7 bases, 6 bases remained unmatched.

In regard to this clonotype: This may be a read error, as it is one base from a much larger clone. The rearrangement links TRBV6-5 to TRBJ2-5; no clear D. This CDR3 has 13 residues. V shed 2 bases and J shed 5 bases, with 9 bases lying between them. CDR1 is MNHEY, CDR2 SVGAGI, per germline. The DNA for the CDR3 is TGTGCCAGCAGTTACCCAAAGGTGGAGACCCAGTACTTC. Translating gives CASSYPKVETQYF.

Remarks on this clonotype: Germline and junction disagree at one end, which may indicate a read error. CDR3 protein: CARRRQSLNDLAYEQYF. The CDR3 coding sequence is TGTGCCCGCAGAAGACAGTCTCTAAATGACTTGGCCTACGAGCAGTACTTC. V and J are TRBV5-6 and TRBJ2-7; D may be TRBD1 (5 bases). CDR1 and CDR2 (germline): SGHDT, YYEEEE. The CDR3 totals 17 residues. The full variable domain, rest sourced from reference TRBV5-6 and TRBJ2-7, is DAGVTQSPTHLIKTRGQQVTLRCSPKSGHDTVSWYQQALGQGPQFIFQYYEEEERQRGNFPDRFSGHQFPNYSSELNVNALLLGDSALYLCARRRQSLNDLAYEQYFGPGTRLTVT.

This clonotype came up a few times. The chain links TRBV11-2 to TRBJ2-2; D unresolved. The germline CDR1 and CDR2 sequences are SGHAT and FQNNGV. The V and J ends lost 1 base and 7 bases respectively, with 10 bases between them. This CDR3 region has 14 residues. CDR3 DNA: TGTGCCAGCAGCTTAGCGGGCTTTGGCGGGGAGCTGTTTTTT. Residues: CASSLAGFGGELFF.

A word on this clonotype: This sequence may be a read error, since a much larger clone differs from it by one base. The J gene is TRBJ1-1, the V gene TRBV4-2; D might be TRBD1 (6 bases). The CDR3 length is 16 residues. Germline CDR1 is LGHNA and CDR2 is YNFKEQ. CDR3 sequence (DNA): TGTGCCAGCAGCCAGGGGCAGGGAGGGGGGAACATTGAAGCTTTCTTT. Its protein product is CASSQGQGGGNIEAFF.

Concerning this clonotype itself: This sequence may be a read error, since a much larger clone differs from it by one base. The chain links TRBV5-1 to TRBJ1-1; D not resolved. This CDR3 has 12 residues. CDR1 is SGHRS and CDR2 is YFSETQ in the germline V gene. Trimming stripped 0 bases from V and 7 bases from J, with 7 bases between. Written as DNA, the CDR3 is TGCGCCAGCAGCTTGGGGGGTATTGAAGCTTTCTTT. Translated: CASSLGGIEAFF.

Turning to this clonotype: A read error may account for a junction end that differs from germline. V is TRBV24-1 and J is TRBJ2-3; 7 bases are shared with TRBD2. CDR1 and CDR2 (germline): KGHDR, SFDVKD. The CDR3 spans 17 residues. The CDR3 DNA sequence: TGTGTCACCAGTGATTTGGAAAGCGGGAAGGGCACAGATACGCAGTATTTT. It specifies CVTSDLESGKGTDTQYF.

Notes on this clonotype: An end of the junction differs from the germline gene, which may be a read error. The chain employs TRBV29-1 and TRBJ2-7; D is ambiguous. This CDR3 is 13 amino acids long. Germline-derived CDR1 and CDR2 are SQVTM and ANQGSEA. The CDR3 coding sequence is TGCAGCGTTGAAGGGCTCAGATCCTACAAGCAGTACTTC. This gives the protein CSVEGLRSYKQYF.

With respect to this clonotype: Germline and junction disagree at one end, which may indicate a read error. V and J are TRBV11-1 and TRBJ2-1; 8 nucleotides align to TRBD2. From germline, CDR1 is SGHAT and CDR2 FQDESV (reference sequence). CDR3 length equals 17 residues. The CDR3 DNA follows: TGTAACAGCAGCTCCCGGGGGCGCGGGAGGCCCAGCCATGAGCAATTCTTC. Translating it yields CNSSSRGRGRPSHEQFF.

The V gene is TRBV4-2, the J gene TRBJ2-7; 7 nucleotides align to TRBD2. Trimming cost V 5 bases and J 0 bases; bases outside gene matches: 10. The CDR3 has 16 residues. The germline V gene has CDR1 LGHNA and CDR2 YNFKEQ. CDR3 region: CASSKAGLTDSYEQYF. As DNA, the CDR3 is TGTGCCAGCAGCAAGGCGGGACTAACGGACTCCTACGAGCAGTACTTC.

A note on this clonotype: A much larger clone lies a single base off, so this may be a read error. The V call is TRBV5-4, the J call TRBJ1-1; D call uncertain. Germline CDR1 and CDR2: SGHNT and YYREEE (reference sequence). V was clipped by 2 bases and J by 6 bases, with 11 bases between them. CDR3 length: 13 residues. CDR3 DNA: TGTGCCAGCAGCTTCGTAGACAACGCTGAAGCTTTCTTT. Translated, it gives CASSFVDNAEAFF.

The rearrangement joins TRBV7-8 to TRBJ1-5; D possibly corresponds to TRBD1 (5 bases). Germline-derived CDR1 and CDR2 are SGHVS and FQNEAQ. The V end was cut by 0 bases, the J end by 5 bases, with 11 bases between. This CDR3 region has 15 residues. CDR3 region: CASSLALGADQPQHF. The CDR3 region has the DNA TGTGCCAGCAGCTTAGCGCTAGGGGCCGATCAGCCCCAGCATTTT.